The text below deals with one T cell receptor beta chain. Germline loops: CDR1 SGHRS, CDR2 YFSETQ. Trimming at V came to 7 bases and at J to 0 bases, leaving 6 bases not matched to a gene. The CDR3 length is 15 residues. Measured with immunoSEQ multiplex PCR; TCRdb has only the in-frame clones, and not every one. Of 130,000 to 150,000 clones listed, 75% to 90% were seen once; the top ten hold about 6%. This entry is derived from a study of blood T cell repertoires in COVID-19. Sequencing input: peripheral blood. The chain carries TRBV5-1 and TRBJ1-3; TRBD1 agrees at 8 bases. This TCR was recovered from a man older than 75 with acute or convalescent COVID-19. CDR3: CASGDGTGSGNTIYF. CDR3 in DNA: TGCGCCAGCGGGGACGGGACAGGCTCTGGAAACACCATATATTTT.